These 31 T cell receptor beta chains share one sample of origin, sequenced in a study of blood T cell repertoires in COVID-19. Data came from immunoSEQ multiplex PCR; TCRdb stores just in-frame clones and leaves some out. The sample lists roughly 97,000 clones, 85% to 90% occurring once. The sample comprised peripheral blood. These receptors all come from a human donor in a cohort sampled during active COVID-19.

With regard to this clone: Compared with germline, one end of the junction differs, possibly owing to a read error. The chain links TRBV7-7 to TRBJ2-5; 14 bases line up with TRBD2. Germline V lookup: CDR1 SSHAT, CDR2 FNYEAQ (reference sequence). The CDR3 length is 15 residues. The CDR3 DNA follows: TGTGCTAGCAGCTCGGGACTAGCGGGGGTAGAGACCCAGTACTTC. Its translation: CASSSGLAGVETQYF.

The chain is built from TRBV9 and TRBJ1-3, with 7 nucleotides matching TRBD1. CDR1 SGDLS and CDR2 YYNGEE come from the germline V gene. This CDR3 has 13 residues. Trimming removed 7 bases from V and 5 bases from J; junction bases left unmatched: 6. CDR3 coding DNA: TGTGCCAGCCGAGACAGGGAACGAAACACCATATATTTT. Translation: CASRDRERNTIYF. Using reference TRBV9 and TRBJ1-3 for the parts outside the CDR3, the full variable domain is DSGVTQTPKHLITATGQRVTLRCSPRSGDLSVYWYQQSLDQGLQFLIQYYNGEERAKGNILERFSAQQFPDLHSELNLSSLELGDSALYFCASRDRERNTIYFGEGSWLTVV.

The chain combines TRBV7-8 with TRBJ2-7, with 13 bases matching TRBD2. Trimming took 5 bases from V and 12 from J; bases not matched to a gene: 7. The CDR3 runs to 13 residues. Germline values: CDR1 SGHVS, CDR2 FQNEAQ. For the CDR3, the DNA is TGTGCCAGCAGCCAAGGACTAGCGGGGGCACCGTACTTC. Translation: CASSQGLAGAPYF.

This sequence joins TRBV18 and TRBJ2-3; 9 bases match TRBD1. This CDR3 comprises 16 residues. V shed 4 bases and J 2 bases; nucleotides not matched to a gene: 7. CDR1 and CDR2 from the germline V gene are KGHSH and LQKENI. The CDR3, as DNA: TGTGCCAGCTCACAGACAGGGGGGTCCCCCACAGATACGCAGTATTTT. Translated, it gives CASSQTGGSPTDTQYF.

The rearrangement links TRBV11-3 to TRBJ2-2; the match to TRBD1 covers 9 bases. The V and J ends lost 5 bases and 6 bases, in that order; junction bases with no gene match: 4. Germline assignment: CDR1 SGHNT and CDR2 YENEEA. This CDR3 contains 14 residues. The CDR3 reads CASSIRQGAGELFF. The CDR3 DNA follows: TGTGCCAGCAGCATACGACAGGGGGCCGGGGAGCTGTTTTTT.

This chain connects TRBV5-5 to TRBJ2-7; D possibly corresponds to TRBD2 (6 bases). This CDR3 has 11 amino acids. V was clipped by 4 bases and J by 4 bases, with 6 bases between them. From germline, CDR1 is SGHKS and CDR2 YYEKEE (reference sequence). CDR3 nucleotides: TGTGCCAGCAGCCGGGAGTACGAGCAGTACTTC. This gives the protein CASSREYEQYF.

The chain links TRBV28 to TRBJ1-5; D might be TRBD1 (5 bases). Germline V CDR1 and CDR2: MDHEN, SYDVKM. V was clipped by 9 bases and J by 4 bases, with 13 bases between them. This CDR3 is 13 amino acids long. This CDR3 is CASQGLRNQPQHF. The CDR3 DNA follows: TGTGCCAGTCAGGGATTGAGGAATCAGCCCCAGCATTTT.

V usage is TRBV3-1 (or the pseudogene TRBV3-2) and J usage is TRBJ2-5, with a tentative D call TRBD1 (6 bases). Germline values: CDR1 LGHDT, CDR2 YNNKEL (reference sequence). This CDR3 has 14 amino acids. Trimming removed 3 bases from V and 3 bases from J, with 11 bases in between. CDR3 sequence reads: CASSQYGTKETQYF. In DNA, the CDR3 is TGTGCCAGCAGCCAGTACGGGACAAAAGAGACCCAGTACTTC.

V gene TRBV18 combines with J gene TRBJ1-5, with 8 bases that match TRBD1. The CDR3 spans 15 residues. V shed 4 bases, J shed 7 bases, and the junction held 9 bases outside the gene matches. Germline CDR1 is KGHSH and CDR2 is LQKENI. For the CDR3, the DNA is TGTGCCAGCTCACGCGGACAGGGAGGTAGGCAGCCCCAGCATTTT. Translated: CASSRGQGGRQPQHF.

The CDR3 coding sequence is TGTGCCAGTAGTATGCGGGTTTCGAACACTGAAGCTTTCTTT. Protein: CASSMRVSNTEAFF. This chain links TRBV19 with TRBJ1-1; D gene uncertain. The CDR3 spans 14 residues. Germline-derived CDR1 and CDR2 are LNHDA and SQIVND (reference sequence). V was shortened by 3 bases and J by 1 base, with 9 bases between the two germline ends.

The V and J genes are TRBV30 and TRBJ1-2, with 10 bases fitting TRBD1. J was trimmed by 3 bases and V by 6 bases; bases with no gene match: 7. Germline assignment: CDR1 GTSNPN and CDR2 SVGIG (reference sequence). The CDR3 covers 14 residues. CDR3 DNA sequence: TGTGCCTGCCGGGGCGACAGGGGGCACTATGGCTACACCTTC. It yields the protein CACRGDRGHYGYTF.

The chain carries TRBV5-6 and TRBJ1-2; D not certain. Germline CDR1 SGHDT, CDR2 YYEEEE. V was trimmed by 2 bases and J by 4 bases, leaving 9 bases between them. The CDR3 consists of 13 residues. CDR3 region: CASSFPDSYGYTF. In nucleotides, the CDR3 is TGTGCCAGCAGCTTCCCCGATAGCTATGGCTACACCTTC.

The rearrangement joins TRBV5-4 to TRBJ2-7; 9 bases line up with TRBD1. CDR1 SGHNT and CDR2 YYREEE come from the germline V gene (reference sequence). This CDR3 has 13 residues. After removal of 5 bases from V and 6 bases from J, the junction contained 6 bases not matched to a gene. In DNA, the CDR3 is TGTGCCAGCAGACAGGGGGCATATGGCGAGCAGTACTTC. Its translation: CASRQGAYGEQYF.

This clone was seen once. This chain connects TRBV7-6 to TRBJ2-1, with a tentative D call TRBD2 (6 bases). V was clipped by 5 bases and J by 2 bases, with 13 bases between them. The CDR3 spans 15 residues. CDR1 is SGHVS and CDR2 is FNYEAQ in the germline V gene. The CDR3 DNA is TGTGCCAGCAGCCCTAGTGCGGGACCCTACAATGAGCAGTTCTTC. It yields the protein CASSPSAGPYNEQFF.

In DNA, the CDR3 is TGTGCCAGCTCATCCCAAAGACAGGGGGCGCGCTCAGATACGCAGTATTTT. Amino acid sequence: CASSSQRQGARSDTQYF. V is TRBV18 and J is TRBJ2-3, with TRBD1 identical over 10 bases. The CDR3 is 17 residues long. Germline loops: CDR1 KGHSH, CDR2 LQKENI. The V and J ends lost 5 bases and 4 bases, in that order; junction bases with no gene match: 12.

J is TRBJ1-4 and V is TRBV4-1, with TRBD1 as a possible D gene (6 bases). Trimming took off 6 bases at V and 6 bases at J, with 20 bases between the two ends. The CDR3 runs 16 residues. Germline V lookup: CDR1 MGHRA, CDR2 YSYEKL. For the CDR3, the DNA is TGCGCCAGCAGTTTAAGAGGGGGTACCGGAGATGAAAAACTGTTTTTT. This translates into CASSLRGGTGDEKLFF.

The gene calls are TRBV11-3 and TRBJ1-1, with D perhaps TRBD1 (5 bases). CDR3 length equals 15 residues. V was cut by 1 base and J by 2 bases, with 11 bases left in between. Germline lookup yields CDR1 SGHNT and CDR2 YENEEA. The CDR3 DNA follows: TGTGCCAGCAGCTTAGTTGGCAGGGCCAACACTGAAGCTTTCTTT. Translated, it gives CASSLVGRANTEAFF. The full variable domain, its missing parts supplied by reference TRBV11-3 and TRBJ1-1, is EAGVVQSPRYKIIEKKQPVAFWCNPISGHNTLYWYLQNLGQGPELLIRYENEEAVDDSQLPKDRFSAERLKGVDSTLKIQPAELGDSAVYLCASSLVGRANTEAFFGQGTRLTVV.

CDR3 nucleotides: TGTGCCAGCAGCGCACAACGGACTCCTACGCAGTATTTT. Amino acid sequence: CASSAQRTPTQYF. V usage is TRBV3-1 (or the pseudogene TRBV3-2) and J usage is TRBJ2-3; maybe TRBD2 (5 bases). The germline gives CDR1 LGHDT, CDR2 YNNKEL (reference sequence). V was clipped by 5 bases and J by 8 bases, with 14 bases between them. The CDR3 extends over 13 amino acids.

The chain has TRBV6-5 and TRBJ2-5; 9 bases are shared with TRBD1. Germline CDR1 MNHEY, CDR2 SVGAGI. Losses at the gene ends were 6 bases for V and 4 bases for J; bases not matched to a gene: 6. The CDR3 covers 14 residues. The CDR3 is CASRTPGQGETQYF. Written as DNA, the CDR3 is TGTGCCAGCAGAACCCCGGGACAGGGAGAGACCCAGTACTTC.

V usage is TRBV7-9 and J usage is TRBJ2-7; weak D call: TRBD2 (5 bases). CDR1 and CDR2 from the germline V gene are SEHNR and FQNEAQ (reference sequence). Trimming removed 0 bases from V and 2 bases from J, with 17 bases in between. The CDR3 totals 17 residues. The CDR3 DNA is TGTGCCAGCAGCTTAGCCCCACCCCTAGCATCAACCTACGAGCAGTACTTC. It yields the protein CASSLAPPLASTYEQYF.

The chain uses TRBV12-1 and TRBJ1-5. TRBV12-1 constitutes a pseudogene. This CDR3 comprises 14 residues. The CDR3 sequence: CASSRTGRDQPQHF. CDR3 sequence (DNA): TGTGCCAGCAGCCGTACAGGGAGGGATCAGCCCCAGCATTTT.

The chain recombines TRBV7-2 with TRBJ2-1; tentative D call: TRBD1 (5 bases). V was clipped by 5 bases and J by 6 bases, with 8 bases between them. Germline V gene data show CDR1 as SGHTA and CDR2 as FQGNSA. The CDR3 is 12 amino acids. CDR3 sequence: CASSIRGNEQFF. The CDR3 DNA is TGTGCCAGCAGCATTAGGGGCAATGAGCAGTTCTTC. Looking up the rest from reference TRBV7-2 and TRBJ2-1 gives the full variable domain: GAGVSQSPSNKVTEKGKDVELRCDPISGHTALYWYRQSLGQGLEFLIYFQGNSAPDKSGLPSDRFSAERTGGSVSTLTIQRTQQEDSAVYLCASSIRGNEQFFGPGTRLTVL.

This clone was recorded only once. The CDR3 nucleotides are TGTGCCAGCAGCACCTCCGGGACAGGGATTTACGAGCAGTACTTC. Translated, it gives CASSTSGTGIYEQYF. The genes are TRBV7-9 and TRBJ2-7; 9 nucleotides line up with TRBD1. J gave up 4 bases and V 5 bases, and 9 bases lay outside the gene matches. The CDR3 is 15 amino acids. The germline gives CDR1 SEHNR, CDR2 FQNEAQ (reference sequence).

CDR3 DNA: TGCGCCAGCAGCCTGGGACTAGCAGCAGATACGCAGTATTTT. Translating gives CASSLGLAADTQYF. This chain uses TRBV4-1 with TRBJ2-3, with TRBD2 matching 9 bases. From germline, CDR1 is MGHRA and CDR2 YSYEKL. The CDR3 sequence is 14 residues long. After removal of 4 bases from V and 4 bases from J, the junction contained 3 bases not matched to a gene.

CDR3 amino acids: CASSLARGDTQYF. CDR3 DNA: TGTGCCAGCAGCTTGGCTCGGGGGGATACGCAGTATTTT. The chain is built from TRBV5-6 and TRBJ2-3; tentatively, D is TRBD2 (6 bases). The CDR3 totals 13 residues. Trimming stripped 0 bases from V and 6 bases from J, with 8 bases between. Germline CDR1 SGHDT, CDR2 YYEEEE.

This chain joins TRBV5-1 and TRBJ2-7; TRBD2 matches 8 bases. Germline CDR1 reads SGHRS; CDR2 reads YFSETQ. The CDR3 runs to 12 residues. V was pared by 0 bases and J by 7 bases, with 0 bases of the junction left unmatched. The CDR3 loop reads CASSLERGEQYF. In nucleotides, the CDR3 is TGCGCCAGCAGCTTGGAGCGGGGGGAGCAGTACTTC.

J is TRBJ2-7 and V is TRBV9; D call uncertain. The CDR3 runs to 14 residues. The germline CDR1 and CDR2 sequences are SGDLS and YYNGEE. V dropped 0 bases and J dropped 3 bases, with 10 bases sitting between them. The CDR3 region is CASSVGETNYEQYF. CDR3 DNA: TGTGCCAGCAGCGTAGGCGAGACAAACTACGAGCAGTACTTC.

The chain employs TRBV10-2 and TRBJ1-1, with D unclear. The CDR3 extends over 15 amino acids. Germline V CDR1 and CDR2: WSHSY, SAAADI. V was shortened by 8 bases and J by 10 bases, with 26 bases between the two germline ends. CDR3 bases: TGCGCCAGCCTGATAAGCCGGGATACCATCACCGGAGCTTTCTTT. Translated, it gives CASLISRDTITGAFF.

V usage is TRBV18 and J usage is TRBJ1-5, with 7 bases identical to TRBD1. The CDR3 has 15 amino acids. The V gene end was trimmed by 6 bases and the J gene end by 1 base; junction bases not matched to a gene: 6. Germline-derived CDR1 and CDR2 are KGHSH and LQKENI. Here the CDR3 reads CASSEQGKSNQPQHF. CDR3 bases: TGTGCCAGCTCCGAACAGGGGAAGAGCAATCAGCCCCAGCATTTT.

The chain has TRBV3-1 (or the pseudogene TRBV3-2) and TRBJ2-7; 14 bases fit TRBD2. Germline CDR1 and CDR2: LGHDT and YNNKEL (reference sequence). The CDR3 consists of 17 residues. The V and J ends lost 8 bases and 1 base, in that order; junction bases with no gene match: 10. CDR3 nucleotide sequence: TGTGCCAGCTTCCCAGGGACTAGCGGGAGTGTGTCCTACGAGCAGTACTTC. Its translation is CASFPGTSGSVSYEQYF.

About this clone itself: Because the CDR3's place on the DNA is in doubt, the DNA is left out and the CDR3 is given as listed by TCRdb. The V and J genes are TRBV6-5 and TRBJ1-5; the table's D call, TRBD1, was not checked against the DNA. The CDR3 spans 14 amino acids, including both terminal residues. Germline CDR1 reads MNHEY; CDR2 reads SVGAGI. The CDR3 is CASSSSTPNQPQHF.